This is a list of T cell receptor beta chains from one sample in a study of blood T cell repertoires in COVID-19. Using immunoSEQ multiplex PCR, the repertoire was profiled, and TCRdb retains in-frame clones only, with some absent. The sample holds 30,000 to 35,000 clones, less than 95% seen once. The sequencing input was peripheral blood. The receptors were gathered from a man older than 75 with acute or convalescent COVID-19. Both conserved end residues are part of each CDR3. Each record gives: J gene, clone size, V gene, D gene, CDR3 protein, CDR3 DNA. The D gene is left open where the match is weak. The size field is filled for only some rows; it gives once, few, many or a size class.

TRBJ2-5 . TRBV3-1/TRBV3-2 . CASSQESTGPMETQYF TGTGCCAGCAGCCAAGAGTCCACAGGTCCTATGGAGACCCAGTACTTC
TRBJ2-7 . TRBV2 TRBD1 CASWDRAPGRYF TGTGCCAGCTGGGACAGAGCTCCGGGTCGGTACTTC
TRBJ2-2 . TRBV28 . CASSLAWDTFTGELFF TGTGCCAGCAGTTTAGCGTGGGACACCTTCACCGGGGAGCTGTTTTTT
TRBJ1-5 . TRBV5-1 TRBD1 CASSLGQGSNQPQHF TGCGCCAGCAGCTTAGGACAGGGTAGCAATCAGCCCCAGCATTTT
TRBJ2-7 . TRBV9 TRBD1 CASSPRDRAYEQYF TGTGCCAGCAGCCCAAGGGACAGGGCATACGAGCAGTACTTC
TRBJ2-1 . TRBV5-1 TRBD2 CASSLTSGVLNEQFF TGCGCCAGCAGCTTGACTAGCGGGGTCCTCAATGAGCAGTTCTTC
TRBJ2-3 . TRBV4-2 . CASSQGEAIIDTQYF TGTGCCAGCAGCCAAGGGGAGGCTATCATAGATACGCAGTATTTT
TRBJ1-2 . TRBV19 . CASSLPGGGDYGYTF TGTGCCAGTAGTCTACCGGGAGGGGGGGACTATGGCTACACCTTC
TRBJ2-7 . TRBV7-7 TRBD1 CASSQGRGQGYEQYF TGTGCCAGCAGCCAAGGTCGGGGACAGGGGTACGAGCAGTACTTC
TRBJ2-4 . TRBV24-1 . CATSATGLNIQYF TGTGCCACCAGTGCTACAGGGTTAAACATTCAGTACTTC
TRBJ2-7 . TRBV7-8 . CASSPTNREWSYEQYF TGTGCCAGCAGCCCAACAAACAGGGAGTGGTCCTACGAGCAGTACTTC
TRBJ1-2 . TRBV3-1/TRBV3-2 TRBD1 CASTRTGSGYTF TGTGCCAGCACCCGGACAGGGAGTGGCTACACCTTC
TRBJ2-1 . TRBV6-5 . CASSYAEGAGYNEQFF TGTGCCAGCAGTTACGCGGAGGGGGCGGGCTACAATGAGCAGTTCTTC
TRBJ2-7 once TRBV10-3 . CAIAGSSSYEQYF TGTGCCATAGCCGGGTCCTCCTCCTACGAGCAGTACTTC
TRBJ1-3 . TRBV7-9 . CASSLELESGNTIYF TGTGCCAGCAGCTTAGAACTGGAGTCTGGAAACACCATATATTTT
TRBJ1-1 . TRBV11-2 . CASSFAPDSYTEAFF TGTGCCAGCAGCTTCGCCCCCGACAGTTACACTGAAGCTTTCTTT
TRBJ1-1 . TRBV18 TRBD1 CASSPQGTGNTEAFF TGTGCCAGCTCACCCCAAGGGACAGGAAACACTGAAGCTTTCTTT
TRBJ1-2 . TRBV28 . CASSLAGIGYTF TGTGCCAGCAGTTTAGCGGGGATAGGCTACACCTTC
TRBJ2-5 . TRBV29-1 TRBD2 CSVGTSGGIGETQYF TGCAGCGTTGGGACTAGCGGGGGGATCGGAGAGACCCAGTACTTC
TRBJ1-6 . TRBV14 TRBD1 CASSQVRDRGFYNSPLHF TGTGCCAGCAGCCAAGTCCGGGACAGGGGGTTCTATAATTCACCCCTCCACTTT
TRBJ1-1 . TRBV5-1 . CASSLGAGNTEAFF TGCGCCAGCAGCTTGGGGGCAGGTAACACTGAAGCTTTCTTT
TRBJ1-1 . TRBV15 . CATSPVDRIMNTEAFF TGTGCCACCAGCCCCGTCGACAGGATCATGAACACTGAAGCTTTCTTT
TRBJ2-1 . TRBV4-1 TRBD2 CASSLGTPGLAGGFYNEQFF TGCGCCAGCAGCTTAGGGACGCCGGGACTAGCGGGGGGGTTTTACAATGAGCAGTTCTTC
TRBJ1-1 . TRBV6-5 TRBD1 CASLVQGGTEAFF TGTGCCAGCCTAGTACAGGGGGGCACTGAAGCTTTCTTT
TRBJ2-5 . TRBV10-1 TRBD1 CASSIDRAATQYF TGCGCCAGCAGCATCGACAGGGCGGCGACCCAGTACTTC
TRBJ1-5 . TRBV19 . CASSRQQVRNQPQHF TGTGCCAGTAGTCGACAACAGGTGAGGAATCAGCCCCAGCATTTT
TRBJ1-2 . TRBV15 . CATSREQHSDYGYTF TGTGCCACCAGCAGAGAACAACACAGTGACTATGGCTACACCTTC
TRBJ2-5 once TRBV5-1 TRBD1 CASSLADRGKTQYF TGCGCCAGCAGCTTGGCGGACAGGGGAAAGACCCAGTACTTC
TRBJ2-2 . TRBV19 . CASSIDQGAGELFF TGTGCCAGTAGTATAGACCAGGGTGCCGGGGAGCTGTTTTTT
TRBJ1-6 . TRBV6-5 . CASTLTDIYNSPLHF TGTGCCAGCACCCTAACGGACATCTATAATTCACCCCTCCACTTT
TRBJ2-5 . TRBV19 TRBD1 CASSIPGQGWRETQYF TGTGCCAGTAGTATCCCGGGACAGGGATGGAGGGAGACCCAGTACTTC
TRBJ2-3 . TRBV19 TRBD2 CASSTTPRTTSGGPDTQYF TGTGCCAGTAGTACCACCCCCCGAACGACTAGCGGGGGACCAGATACGCAGTATTTT
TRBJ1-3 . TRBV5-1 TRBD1 CASSSGQGGPGNTIYF TGCGCCAGCAGCTCAGGACAGGGGGGCCCTGGAAACACCATATATTTT
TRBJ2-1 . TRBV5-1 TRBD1 CASSIDRGGEQFF TGCGCCAGCAGCATAGACAGGGGTGGTGAGCAGTTCTTC
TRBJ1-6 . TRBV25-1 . CASSEGGGRASPLHF TGTGCCAGCAGTGAAGGGGGGGGTCGCGCTTCACCCCTCCACTTT